Below are 8 T cell receptor beta chains sequenced from a single sample in a study of Graves' ophthalmopathy and Graves' hyperthyroidism. The study amplified TCR beta CDR3 regions using RNA transcripts. The first round was an RT-PCR with HTBI primers, and the second round was a multiplex PCR. TCRdb itself ran the multiplex PCR reads through MiXCR, one entry per CDR3 protein. The table lists 170,000 or so distinct CDR3 sequences, 30% to 45% of them singletons. Sequencing was performed on peripheral blood. These receptors were obtained from a woman aged 40 to 50 with Graves' ophthalmopathy.

This clonotype was seen at least ten times. The V gene is TRBV10-3, the J gene TRBJ1-1; a possible D gene is TRBD1 (6 bases). Trimming removed 6 bases from V and 1 base from J, with 9 bases in between. The CDR3 has 13 amino acids. Germline V gene data show CDR1 as ENHRY and CDR2 as SYGVKD. The CDR3 protein is CAISPTGNTEAFF. CDR3 DNA sequence: TGTGCCATCAGCCCGACAGGGAACACTGAAGCTTTCTTT.

This clonotype has a count of ten or more. The chain employs TRBV5-1 and TRBJ1-1; no clear D. Germline-derived CDR1 and CDR2 are SGHRS and YFSETQ. With 0 bases removed from V and 3 bases from J, the gap between germline ends came to 18 bases. This CDR3 has 17 residues. The CDR3 sequence is CASSLGYRGGSDTEAFF. The DNA of the CDR3 is TGCGCCAGCAGCTTGGGGTACCGAGGCGGCTCTGACACTGAAGCTTTCTTT.

This clonotype has only a few counts. The J gene is TRBJ1-2, the V gene TRBV12-3 or TRBV12-4; D is perhaps TRBD1 (6 bases). There are 13 residues in the CDR3. Trimming cost V 3 bases and J 8 bases, with 13 bases left between them. CDR3 residues: CASSFDGGRGYTF. The DNA for the CDR3 is TGTGCCAGCAGTTTTGATGGGGGCAGAGGCTACACCTTC.

This rearrangement joins TRBV7-2 to TRBJ2-5, with D uncertain. The CDR3 is 12 residues long. V lost 1 base and J lost 8, with 8 bases in between. The germline gives CDR1 SGHTA, CDR2 FQGNSA. CDR3 bases: TGTGCCAGCAGCTTAGTTTTGAGAACCCAGTACTTC. Translated: CASSLVLRTQYF.

There are many counts of this clonotype. CDR3 nucleotides: TGTGCCAGCAGCTTAGTCGTTCGGGGTAGAGGATATAATTCACCCCTCCACTTT. Translating it yields CASSLVVRGRGYNSPLHF. The chain uses TRBV7-8 and TRBJ1-6, with D unclear. Germline V gene lookup returns CDR1 SGHVS and CDR2 FQNEAQ. This CDR3 contains 18 residues. V lost 1 base and J lost 4, with 17 bases in between. Based on the CDR3 plus reference TRBV7-8 and TRBJ1-6, the full variable domain is GAGVSQSPRYKVAKRGQDVALRCDPISGHVSLFWYQQALGQGPEFLTYFQNEAQLDKSGLPSDRFFAERPEGSVSTLKIQRTQQEDSAVYLCASSLVVRGRGYNSPLHFGNGTRLTVT.

This clonotype was detected ten times or more. This sequence joins TRBV20-1 and TRBJ1-2, with no clear D. CDR3 length equals 13 residues. In germline, CDR1 is DFQATT, CDR2 SNEGSKA (reference sequence). V lost 2 bases to trimming and J lost 1 base, with 8 bases between them. The DNA for the CDR3 is TGCAGTGCTAGAAAGGGTGGTAACTATGGCTACACCTTC. Translated: CSARKGGNYGYTF.

This sequence joins TRBV6-5 and TRBJ1-2; the D is unclear. This CDR3 region has 12 residues. V lost 2 bases and J lost 4, with 5 bases in between. CDR1 is MNHEY and CDR2 is SVGAGI in the germline V gene. CDR3 in DNA: TGTGCCAGCAGTTACGAGCCCTATGGCTACACCTTC. Protein product: CASSYEPYGYTF.

V is TRBV12-3 or TRBV12-4 and J is TRBJ2-2; 7 bases match TRBD2. Trimming at V came to 6 bases and at J to 7 bases, leaving 8 bases not matched to a gene. There are 14 residues in the CDR3. The CDR3 DNA reads as TGTGCCAGCAGGGCGGGAGAGCGGAACGGGGAGCTGTTTTTT. Its protein is CASRAGERNGELFF.